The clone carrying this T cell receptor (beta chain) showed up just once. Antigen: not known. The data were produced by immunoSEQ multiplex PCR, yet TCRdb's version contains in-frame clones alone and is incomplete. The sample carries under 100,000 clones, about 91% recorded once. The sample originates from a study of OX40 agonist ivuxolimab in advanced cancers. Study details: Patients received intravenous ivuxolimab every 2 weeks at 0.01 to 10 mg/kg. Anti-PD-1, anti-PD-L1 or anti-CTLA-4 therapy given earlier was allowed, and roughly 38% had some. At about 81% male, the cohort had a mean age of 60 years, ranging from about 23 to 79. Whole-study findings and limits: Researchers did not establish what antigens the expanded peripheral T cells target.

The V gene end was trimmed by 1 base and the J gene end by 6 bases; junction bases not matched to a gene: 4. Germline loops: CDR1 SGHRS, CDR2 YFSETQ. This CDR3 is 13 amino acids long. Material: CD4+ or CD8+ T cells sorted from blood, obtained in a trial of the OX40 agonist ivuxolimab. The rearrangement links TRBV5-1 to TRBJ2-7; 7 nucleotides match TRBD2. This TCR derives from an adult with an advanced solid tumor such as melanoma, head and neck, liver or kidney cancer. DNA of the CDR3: TGCGCCAGCAGCTTGAGCGGGACTGGCGAGCAGTACTTC. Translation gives CASSLSGTGEQYF.